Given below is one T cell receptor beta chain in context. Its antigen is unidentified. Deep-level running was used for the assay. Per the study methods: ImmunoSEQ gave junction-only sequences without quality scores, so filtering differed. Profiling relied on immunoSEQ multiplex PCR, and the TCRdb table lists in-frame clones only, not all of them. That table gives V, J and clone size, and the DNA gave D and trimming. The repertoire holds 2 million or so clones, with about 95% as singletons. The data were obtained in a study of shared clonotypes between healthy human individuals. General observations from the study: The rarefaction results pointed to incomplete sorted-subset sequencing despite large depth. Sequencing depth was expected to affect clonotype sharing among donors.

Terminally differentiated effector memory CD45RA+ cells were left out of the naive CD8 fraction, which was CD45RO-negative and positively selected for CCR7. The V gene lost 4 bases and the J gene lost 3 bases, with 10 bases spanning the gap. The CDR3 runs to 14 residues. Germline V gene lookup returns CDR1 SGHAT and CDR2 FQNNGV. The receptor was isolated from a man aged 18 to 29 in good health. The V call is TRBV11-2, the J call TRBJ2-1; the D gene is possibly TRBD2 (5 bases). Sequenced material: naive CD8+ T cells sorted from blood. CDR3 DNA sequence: TGTGCCAGCAGCTCGTCTAGCTACTACAATGAGCAGTTCTTC. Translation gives CASSSSSYYNEQFF.